This TCR beta chain emerged from a study of T cell changes during pregnancy in multiple sclerosis. Generated by immunoSEQ multiplex PCR, the TCRdb table keeps only in-frame clones and is missing some. The sample consists of 48,000 or so clones, roughly 85% of them appearing once. CDR3 length: 15 amino acids. Trimming took 6 bases from V and 1 from J, leaving 10 bases between them. Germline assignment: CDR1 MNHNY and CDR2 SVGAGI (reference sequence). The rearrangement uses TRBV6-6 and TRBJ2-6, with D possibly matching TRBD1 (6 bases). Specimen: CD4+ T cells from peripheral blood mononuclear cells, collected in the second trimester of pregnancy. The clonotype comes from a female donor with multiple sclerosis, enrolled in a pregnancy study. In nucleotides, the CDR3 is TGTGCCAGCAGATCCCAGGGGTCTGGGGCCAACGTCCTGACTTTC. Protein product: CASRSQGSGANVLTF.